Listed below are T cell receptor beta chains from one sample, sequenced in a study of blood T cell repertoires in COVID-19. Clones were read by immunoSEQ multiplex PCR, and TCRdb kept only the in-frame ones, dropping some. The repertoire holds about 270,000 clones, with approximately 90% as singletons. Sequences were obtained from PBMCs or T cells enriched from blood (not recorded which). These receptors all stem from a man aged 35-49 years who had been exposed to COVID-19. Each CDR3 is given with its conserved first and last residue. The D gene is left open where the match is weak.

CDR3nt: TGTGCCAGCAGTTACGCGGTAGTTCCGGATACGCAGTATTTT
CDR3aa: CASSYAVVPDTQYF
len: 14
v_gene: TRBV6-2/TRBV6-3
d_gene: -
j_gene: TRBJ2-3

CDR3nt: TGTGCCAGCAGCTTAGAGCCGTATGGCTACACCTTC
CDR3aa: CASSLEPYGYTF
len: 12
v_gene: TRBV7-9
d_gene: -
j_gene: TRBJ1-2

CDR3nt: TGTGCCAGCAGCCACACTCGGTCTCCTTCCTACGAGCAGTACTTC
CDR3aa: CASSHTRSPSYEQYF
len: 15
v_gene: TRBV14
d_gene: -
j_gene: TRBJ2-7

CDR3nt: TGTGCCAGCAGCGTAACCGGGCGGGGCACTGAAGCTTTCTTT
CDR3aa: CASSVTGRGTEAFF
len: 14
v_gene: TRBV9
d_gene: -
j_gene: TRBJ1-1

CDR3nt: TGTGCCAGCAGCGTAGGCCCGGGAGGCCTGAACACCGGGGAGCTGTTTTTT
CDR3aa: CASSVGPGGLNTGELFF
len: 17
v_gene: TRBV9
d_gene: TRBD2
j_gene: TRBJ2-2

CDR3nt: TGTGCCAGCAGCCCCTCGGGCAGGGGCTACGAGCAGTACTTC
CDR3aa: CASSPSGRGYEQYF
len: 14
v_gene: TRBV7-9
d_gene: -
j_gene: TRBJ2-7

CDR3nt: TGTGCCAGCAGCCATCGACAGGACTCGCATCAGCCCCAGCATTTT
CDR3aa: CASSHRQDSHQPQHF
len: 15
v_gene: TRBV7-9
d_gene: -
j_gene: TRBJ1-5

CDR3nt: TGTGCCAGCAGCATTGACAGGGCCCGTGAAGCTTTCTTT
CDR3aa: CASSIDRAREAFF
len: 13
v_gene: TRBV12-3/TRBV12-4
d_gene: TRBD1
j_gene: TRBJ1-1

CDR3nt: TGTGCCTGGAGCCTGGGACAACCCGGAAACACCATATATTTT
CDR3aa: CAWSLGQPGNTIYF
len: 14
v_gene: TRBV30
d_gene: -
j_gene: TRBJ1-3

CDR3nt: TGTGCCAGCAGTGTAAGCCTGCACACCGGGGAGCTGTTTTTT
CDR3aa: CASSVSLHTGELFF
len: 14
v_gene: TRBV6-4
d_gene: -
j_gene: TRBJ2-2

CDR3nt: TGTGCCAGCAGCTTGTTCCGGAACACTGAAGCTTTCTTT
CDR3aa: CASSLFRNTEAFF
len: 13
v_gene: TRBV5-4
d_gene: -
j_gene: TRBJ1-1

CDR3nt: TGTGCCAGCTCACCACATTGGGGGGATTTCACTGAAGCTTTCTTT
CDR3aa: CASSPHWGDFTEAFF
len: 15
v_gene: TRBV18
d_gene: -
j_gene: TRBJ1-1

CDR3nt: TGTGCCAGCAGTTTCCCGGGACTGGAGCTTCCGGGAGAGCAGTACTTC
CDR3aa: CASSFPGLELPGEQYF
len: 16
v_gene: TRBV28
d_gene: -
j_gene: TRBJ2-7

CDR3nt: TGTGCCAGCAGAAAACGACACCACACAGATACGCAGTATTTT
CDR3aa: CASRKRHHTDTQYF
len: 14
v_gene: TRBV28
d_gene: -
j_gene: TRBJ2-3

CDR3nt: TGTGCCAGCAGCTTGAGCGGGAGTCCTACCAATGAGCAGTTCTTC
CDR3aa: CASSLSGSPTNEQFF
len: 15
v_gene: TRBV7-9
d_gene: TRBD2
j_gene: TRBJ2-1

CDR3nt: TGCACCAGCAGCCAAATGATAGCGCCCTCAGCGCGCCTGAACCACCTTAGCACAGATACGCAGTATTTT
CDR3aa: CTSSQMIAPSARLNHLSTDTQYF
len: 23
v_gene: TRBV1
d_gene: -
j_gene: TRBJ2-3

CDR3nt: TGTGCCAGTACCACGACAGGAGGCGCTGAAGCTTTCTTT
CDR3aa: CASTTTGGAEAFF
len: 13
v_gene: TRBV19
d_gene: -
j_gene: TRBJ1-1